These 4 T cell receptor beta chains share one sample of origin, sequenced in a study of cytomegalovirus exposure and HLA in healthy donors. The assay was immunoSEQ multiplex PCR, and TCRdb's table has in-frame clones only and misses some. This table has about 180,000 clones, approximately 86% appearing once. The specimen sequenced was PBMCs. Every receptor here comes from a man between 18 and 29 years old in good health and CMV-seropositive.

The chain recombines TRBV5-5 with TRBJ1-4, with TRBD1 matching 8 bases. From germline, CDR1 is SGHKS and CDR2 YYEKEE (reference sequence). CDR3 length equals 14 residues. V lost 2 bases, J lost 8 bases, and 5 bases stayed unmatched. CDR3 sequence: CASSFRGLGEKLFF. CDR3 nucleotide sequence: TGTGCCAGCAGCTTCAGGGGGCTTGGAGAAAAACTGTTTTTT.

The chain recombines TRBV15 with TRBJ2-1, with a possible D match to TRBD2 (6 bases). The germline CDR1 and CDR2 sequences are LNHNV and YYDKDF (reference sequence). CDR3 length: 16 amino acids. V was pared by 5 bases and J by 1 base, with 15 bases between. The DNA for the CDR3 is TGTGCCACCAGCGTTGCGGGGAGCCTTTCCTACAATGAGCAGTTCTTC. Translating gives CATSVAGSLSYNEQFF.

The gene calls are TRBV7-9 and TRBJ2-7; 8 nucleotides agree with TRBD2. The CDR3 has 13 residues. The germline V gene encodes CDR1 SEHNR and CDR2 FQNEAQ (reference sequence). V trimming: 5 bases; J trimming: 9 bases; junction bases outside the gene matches: 9. CDR3 in DNA: TGTGCCAGCAGCAACGGGACTAGAGAAGGGCAGTACTTC. Its translation is CASSNGTREGQYF.

This clone appeared a few times. The chain is built from TRBV7-2 and TRBJ1-1; no clear D gene. Trimming took off 3 bases at V and 0 bases at J, with 8 bases between the two ends. The CDR3 is 14 residues long. The germline gives CDR1 SGHTA, CDR2 FQGNSA. The CDR3 DNA is TGTGCCAGCAGCTTGTCACAGTTGAACACTGAAGCTTTCTTT. It is translated as CASSLSQLNTEAFF.